This passage covers 11 T cell receptor beta chains from one sample sequenced in a study of blood T cell repertoires in COVID-19. Assay used: immunoSEQ multiplex PCR; TCRdb lists only in-frame clones, some missing. The table records 400,000 to 450,000 clones, around 90% of them present only once. The source material was peripheral blood. These receptors were obtained from a man aged 18 to 29 with COVID-19, enrolled during active disease.

This clone showed up many times. Other DNA sequences in the sample encode the same CDR3. The chain couples TRBV15 to TRBJ2-1, with 8 bases identical to TRBD2. J lost 5 bases, V lost 0 bases, and 9 bases had no gene match. Germline V lookup: CDR1 LNHNV, CDR2 YYDKDF (reference sequence). CDR3 length: 17 amino acids. CDR3 region: CATSREGRGGGDNEQFF. For the CDR3, the DNA is TGTGCCACCAGCAGAGAAGGTCGGGGGGGAGGAGACAATGAGCAGTTCTTC.

V is TRBV6-5 and J is TRBJ2-7; a possible D gene is TRBD1 (6 bases). With 4 bases removed from V and 5 bases from J, the gap between germline ends came to 15 bases. The germline CDR1 and CDR2 sequences are MNHEY and SVGAGI. CDR3 length: 14 amino acids. The CDR3 protein is CASSFRQTGNEQYF. The CDR3 DNA sequence: TGTGCCAGCAGTTTTCGGCAGACAGGTAACGAGCAGTACTTC.

This clone was observed once. J is TRBJ1-2 and V is TRBV2; no reliable D call. The CDR3 spans 12 residues. Germline assignment: CDR1 SNHLY and CDR2 FYNNEI. Trimming cost V 6 bases and J 8 bases, with 13 bases left between them. The DNA of the CDR3 is TGTGCCAGCAGCCAAGAGGCAAGGGGCTACACCTTC. Encoded protein: CASSQEARGYTF.

This chain connects TRBV12-3 or TRBV12-4 to TRBJ1-2, with a tentative D call TRBD1 (5 bases). The CDR3 has 13 amino acids. Trimming took off 5 bases at V and 5 bases at J, with 12 bases between the two ends. CDR3 amino acids: CASSGAGRYGYTF. CDR3 coding DNA: TGTGCCAGCAGTGGAGCAGGGCGTTATGGCTACACCTTC.

This chain joins TRBV4-1 and TRBJ2-7, with TRBD2 as a possible D gene (7 bases). The CDR3 is 19 residues long. The V end lost 7 bases, the J end lost 1 base, and 29 bases lay between the germline ends. Germline V gene data show CDR1 as MGHRA and CDR2 as YSYEKL. The DNA for the CDR3 is TGCGCCAGCACGAAGAAACACCAGGGGACGAGCGGGGTATCCTACGAGCAGTACTTC. Translated, it gives CASTKKHQGTSGVSYEQYF.

J is TRBJ2-7 and V is TRBV6-6, with TRBD1 matching over 7 bases. Per germline, CDR1 MNHNY and CDR2 SVGAGI (reference sequence). Germline trimming cut 5 bases from V and 4 bases from J; bases unmatched to any gene: 5. The CDR3 runs 13 residues. CDR3 sequence reads: CASSPTGRYEQYF. The DNA of the CDR3 is TGTGCCAGCAGTCCGACAGGGCGATACGAGCAGTACTTC.

In its sample, this clone was seen once. The chain couples TRBV27 to TRBJ2-7; tentative D call: TRBD1 (6 bases). This CDR3 comprises 16 residues. Germline values: CDR1 MNHEY, CDR2 SMNVEV (reference sequence). V lost 3 bases and J lost 2, with 17 bases in between. The CDR3 DNA reads TGTGCCAGCAGTTTGGGGGAACCCGGGACACCCTACGAGCAGTACTTC. This codes for CASSLGEPGTPYEQYF.

The chain recombines TRBV5-1 with TRBJ2-3, with 7 bases identical to TRBD2. Per the germline V gene, CDR1 is SGHRS and CDR2 is YFSETQ. V was pared by 4 bases and J by 2 bases, with 10 bases of the junction left unmatched. The CDR3 sequence is 16 residues long. The CDR3 DNA follows: TGCGCCAGCAGCCCCGGTCTTGGGGGGGACACAGATACGCAGTATTTT. Translated, it gives CASSPGLGGDTDTQYF.

The rearrangement uses TRBV6-6 and TRBJ2-3; a possible D gene is TRBD1 (6 bases). Germline V gene lookup returns CDR1 MNHNY and CDR2 SVGAGI (reference sequence). The CDR3 covers 14 residues. V lost 6 bases and J lost 3, with 13 bases in between. This CDR3 reads CASRIQGLTDTQYF. The CDR3 nucleotides are TGTGCCAGCAGGATACAGGGTTTAACAGATACGCAGTATTTT.

The genes are TRBV19 and TRBJ1-5; the D gene is possibly TRBD1 (5 bases). V was shortened by 3 bases and J by 4 bases, with 10 bases between the two germline ends. CDR1 is LNHDA, CDR2 SQIVND, per germline (reference sequence). The length of the CDR3 is 14 residues. The CDR3 spells CASSMGQDNQPQHF. The CDR3, as DNA: TGTGCCAGTAGTATGGGGCAGGATAATCAGCCCCAGCATTTT.

This rearrangement joins TRBV11-2 to TRBJ1-1, with D unresolved. Germline CDR1 SGHAT, CDR2 FQNNGV. This CDR3 is 12 amino acids long. The V and J ends lost 4 bases and 3 bases respectively, with 6 bases between them. CDR3 sequence: CASSSGDTEAFF. The CDR3 coding sequence is TGTGCCAGCAGCTCGGGAGACACTGAAGCTTTCTTT.